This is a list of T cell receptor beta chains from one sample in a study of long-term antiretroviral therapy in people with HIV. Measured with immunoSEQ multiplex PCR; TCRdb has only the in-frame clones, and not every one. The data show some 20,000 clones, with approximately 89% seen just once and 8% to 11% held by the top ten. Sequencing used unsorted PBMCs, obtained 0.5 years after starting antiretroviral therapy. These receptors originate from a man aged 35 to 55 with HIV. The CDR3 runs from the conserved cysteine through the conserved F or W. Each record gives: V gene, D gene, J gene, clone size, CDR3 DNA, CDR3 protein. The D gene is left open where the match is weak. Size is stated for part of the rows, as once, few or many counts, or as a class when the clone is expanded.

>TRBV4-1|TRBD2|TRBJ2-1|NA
TGCGCCAGCAGCCTCGCAACGGGCGGGAGGGCCAATGGAAGGTCCTACAATGAGCAGTTCTTC
CASSLATGGRANGRSYNEQFF
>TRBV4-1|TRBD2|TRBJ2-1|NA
TGCGCCAGCAGCCCCTTAGCGGGGGGATCGAACAATGAGCAGTTCTTC
CASSPLAGGSNNEQFF
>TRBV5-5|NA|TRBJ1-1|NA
TGTGCCAGCAGCTTGGCCGATATGACAGGCGCCACTGAAGCTTTCTTT
CASSLADMTGATEAFF
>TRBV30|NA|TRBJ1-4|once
TGTGCCTGTAACCCGGTAAAACAGTCCATAAATGAAAAACTGTTTTTT
CACNPVKQSINEKLFF
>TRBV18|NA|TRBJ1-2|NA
TGTGCCAGCTCACCACCGGGACCACCTATTGGAGGCTACACCTTC
CASSPPGPPIGGYTF
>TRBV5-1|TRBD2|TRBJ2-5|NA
TGCGCCAGCAGCAAGACTAGCGGGATAGAGGAGACCCAGTACTTC
CASSKTSGIEETQYF
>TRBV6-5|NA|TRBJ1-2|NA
TGTGCCAGCAGTTTGGGGGTGGCCTATGGCTACACCTTC
CASSLGVAYGYTF
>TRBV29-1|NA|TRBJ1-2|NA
TGCAGCGTTGCAGTCTTTGGGACCGGCTACACCTTC
CSVAVFGTGYTF
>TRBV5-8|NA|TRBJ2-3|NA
TGTGCCAGCAGCTTGGGGGCAGGGGTTGGTACAGATACGCAGTATTTT
CASSLGAGVGTDTQYF
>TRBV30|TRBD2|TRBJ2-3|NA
TGTGCCTGGAGTACAGGCAAGGTCAGCGGGAGGGCCAGAACAGATACGCAGTATTTT
CAWSTGKVSGRARTDTQYF
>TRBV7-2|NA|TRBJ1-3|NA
TGTGCCAGCAGCTTAGGAGCGGCAAGCTCTGGAAACACCATATATTTT
CASSLGAASSGNTIYF
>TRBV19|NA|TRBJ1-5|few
TGTGCCAGTGGACCAGGGTTTCAGCCCCAGCATTTT
CASGPGFQPQHF
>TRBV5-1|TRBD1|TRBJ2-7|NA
TGCGCCAGCAGCTTTGGGGACAGGGGGTTCAACGAGCAGTACTTC
CASSFGDRGFNEQYF
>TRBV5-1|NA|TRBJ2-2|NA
TGCGCCAGCCGGGCCGAGAACACCGGGGAGCTGTTTTTT
CASRAENTGELFF
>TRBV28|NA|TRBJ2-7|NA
TGTGCCAGCAGTTTCCCCTCAGCCGACCGGAATGAGAACGAGCAGTACTTC
CASSFPSADRNENEQYF
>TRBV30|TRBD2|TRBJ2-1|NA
TGTGCCTGGAATTTAGCGGGAGGGCGCCGTGTGCAGTTCTTC
CAWNLAGGRRVQFF
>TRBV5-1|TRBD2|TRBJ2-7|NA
TGCGCCAGCAGGGGTCTAGCGGAAGAGGGCTACGAGCAGTACTTC
CASRGLAEEGYEQYF
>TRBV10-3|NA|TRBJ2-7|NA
TGTGCCATCAGTGAGGGGGCAGGGATCTACGAGCAGTACTTC
CAISEGAGIYEQYF
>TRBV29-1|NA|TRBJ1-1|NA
TGCAGCGTTGTACTCGGTAACACTGAAGCTTTCTTT
CSVVLGNTEAFF
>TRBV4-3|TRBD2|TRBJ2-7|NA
TGCGCCAGCAGCCAGGACCGGTCCGGGACTAGCTTTTTGTTTGCCTACGAGCAGTACTTC
CASSQDRSGTSFLFAYEQYF
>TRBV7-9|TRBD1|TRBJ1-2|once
TGTGCCAGCAGCCCCACGCCGCCGGACAGGGCGGTTGGCTACACCTTC
CASSPTPPDRAVGYTF
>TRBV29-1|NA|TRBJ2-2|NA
TGCAGCGGCCGGGATTCCAACTCCGGGGAGCTGTTTTTT
CSGRDSNSGELFF
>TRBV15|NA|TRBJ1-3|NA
TGTGCCACCAGTCAGGGGTCGAGCTCTGGAAACACCATATATTTT
CATSQGSSSGNTIYF
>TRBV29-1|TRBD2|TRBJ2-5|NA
TGCAGCGTTGAAACGGGAGGGACCCAGTACTTC
CSVETGGTQYF
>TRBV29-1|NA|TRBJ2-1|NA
TGCAGCGTTCCAGCGGGTCCGGGGTACGATGAGCAGTTCTTC
CSVPAGPGYDEQFF
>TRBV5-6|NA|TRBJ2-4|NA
TGTGCCAGCAGCTTGGTGCTGGGAGAAGCCAAAAACATTCAGTACTTC
CASSLVLGEAKNIQYF
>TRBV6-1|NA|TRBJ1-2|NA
TGTGCCAGCAGTGAAGCAGGGACCCGGAGTCACACCTTC
CASSEAGTRSHTF
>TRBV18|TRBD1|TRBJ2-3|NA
TGTGCCAGCTCACCACCTAGGTATGGGGCAGGGGGAACGGATACGCAGTATTTT
CASSPPRYGAGGTDTQYF
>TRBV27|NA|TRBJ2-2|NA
TGTGCCAGCAGTTTATACCCAGGTCCGGGGGACACCGGGGAGCTGTTTTTT
CASSLYPGPGDTGELFF
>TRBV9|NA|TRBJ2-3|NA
TGTGCCAGCAGCAGACTAGTCGTCACAGATACGCAGTATTTT
CASSRLVVTDTQYF
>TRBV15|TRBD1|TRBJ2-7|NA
TGTGCCACCAGCAGAGACGGACAGGGGACGGGGGAGCAGTACTTC
CATSRDGQGTGEQYF
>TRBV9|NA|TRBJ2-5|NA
TGTGCCAGCAGCGTTGGCAAGGGGTACCAAGAGACCCAGTACTTC
CASSVGKGYQETQYF
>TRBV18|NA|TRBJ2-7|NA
TGTGCCAGCTCACCGACACAGTCCGGGAAAAATTACGAGCAGTACTTC
CASSPTQSGKNYEQYF
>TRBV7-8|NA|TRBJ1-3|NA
TGTGCCAGCAGCCGAGACAGACTCTCTGGAAACACCATATATTTT
CASSRDRLSGNTIYF
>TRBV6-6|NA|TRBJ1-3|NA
TGTGCCAGCGTCCGGACAACTTCAACCGGAAACACCATATATTTT
CASVRTTSTGNTIYF
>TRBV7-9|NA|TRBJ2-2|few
TGTGCCAGCAGCGGGGGGACAGCCTCGAACACCGGGGAGCTGTTTTTT
CASSGGTASNTGELFF
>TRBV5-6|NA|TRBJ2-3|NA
TGTGCCAGCAGCCCTTTTATGGAGCCAAGCACAGATACGCAGTATTTT
CASSPFMEPSTDTQYF
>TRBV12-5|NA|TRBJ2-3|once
TGTGCTAGTGGCCGTAACCCCCTTAGTTTGCAGTATTTT
CASGRNPLSLQYF
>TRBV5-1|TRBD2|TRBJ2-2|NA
TGCGCCAGCAGCTGGAAAACCGGGACTAGTGACACCGGGGAGCTGTTTTTT
CASSWKTGTSDTGELFF
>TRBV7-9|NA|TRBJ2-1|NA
TGTGCCAGCAGCTTAGGCGCGAGCTCCTACAATGAGCAGTTCTTC
CASSLGASSYNEQFF
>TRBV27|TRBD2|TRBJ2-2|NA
TGTGCCAGCAGGCTAGCGGGGGGGCCCGAAACCGGGGAGCTGTTTTTT
CASRLAGGPETGELFF
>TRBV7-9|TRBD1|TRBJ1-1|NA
TGTGCCAGCAGCCCCCCGACAGGGAGAGAAACTGAAGCTTTCTTT
CASSPPTGRETEAFF
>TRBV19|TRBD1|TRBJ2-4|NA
TGTGCCAGCAACAGGGGTCTGGACAAAAACATTCAGTACTTC
CASNRGLDKNIQYF
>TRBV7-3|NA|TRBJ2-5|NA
TGTGCCAGCAGCTTAGGCCCTCTAGGGGTGGAGACCCAGTACTTC
CASSLGPLGVETQYF
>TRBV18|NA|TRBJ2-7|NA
TGTGCCAGCTCCGCCGGCAGGGGAGGGTACGAGCAGTACTTC
CASSAGRGGYEQYF
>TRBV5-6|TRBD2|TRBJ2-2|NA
TGTGCCAGCAGCTTGGACGGGACTAGCGGGAGGATTGCCGGGGAGCTGTTTTTT
CASSLDGTSGRIAGELFF